Each of the 2 T cell receptor beta chains below was sequenced from the same sample in a study of blood T cell repertoires in COVID-19. The data were produced by immunoSEQ multiplex PCR, yet TCRdb's version contains in-frame clones alone and is incomplete. The table has about 310,000 clones, roughly 90% seen once. Sample: PBMCs or T cells enriched from blood (not recorded which). These receptors came from a man in his 60s who had recovered from COVID-19.

This chain links TRBV3-1 (or the pseudogene TRBV3-2) with TRBJ1-3; 8 bases map to TRBD1. The CDR3 runs to 14 residues. Trimming took 6 bases from V and 4 from J; bases not matched to a gene: 5. Germline CDR1 is LGHDT and CDR2 is YNNKEL (reference sequence). CDR3 nucleotide sequence: TGTGCCAGCAGACAGGGGGTGGCAGGAAACACCATATATTTT. It encodes CASRQGVAGNTIYF.

This chain's CDR3 is CASSPIAGDEQYF. The CDR3 bases are TGTGCCAGCTCACCCATAGCGGGAGACGAGCAGTACTTC. The V gene is TRBV18, the J gene TRBJ2-7, with 9 bases fitting TRBD2. CDR1 and CDR2 (germline): KGHSH, LQKENI. The CDR3 is 13 residues long. Trimming removed 3 bases from V and 5 bases from J; junction bases left unmatched: 2.